This T cell receptor (beta chain) came from a study of shared clonotypes between healthy human individuals (dated by TCRdb to 2020 to 2021). A note on the overall study: Three men and a couple of women, aged 18 to 49 years, made up the cohort. Blood TCR repertoires of about 5 healthy adults were deeply sequenced to estimate repertoire size and the extent of clonotype sharing between individuals. Libraries were prepared and TCR repertoires were sequenced by different laboratories using diverse techniques, in order to increase sequencing depth and limit assay-specific biases. For each donor, CD4 naive and CD4 memory were each run on three plates, CD8 naive on two plates, and CD8 memory on one plate. Each donor's leukapheresis produced roughly between roughly 0.94 and 9.5 billion PBMCs. Findings and caveats that apply to the study as a whole: Sampling was restricted to blood, and TCR repertoires in tissue are likely to differ from TCR repertoires in blood. Across a few donors, about 5% of naive CD4, approximately 4% of naive CD8, around 2.5% of memory CD4, and roughly 0.41% of memory CD8 clonotypes were shared. Naive subsets generally had larger estimated clonotype richness than memory subsets did. Pairwise subsampling led to the expectation that sequencing depth would affect the degree of clonotype sharing among donors. The small number of donors limited the genetic and exposure-history diversity represented. Clonotypes shared by all four sorted-subset donors showed higher generation probabilities than non-shared clonotypes. Even with the large sequencing depth, rarefaction of the sorted-subset datasets indicated that sequencing was incomplete.

Donors were healthy HIV-negative adults with no recently reported acute infections or vaccinations. Every donor was a Caucasian adult residing in Nashville, Tennessee, USA. CD4+ T cells were enriched by magnetic negative selection, after which naive cells were positively selected on CD45RA and the negative fraction was taken as the memory subset. Blood was collected by leukapheresis, and PBMCs were isolated by Ficoll-Histopaque density gradient centrifugation and then cryopreserved in liquid nitrogen vapor phase. Analytical flow cytometry was used to check the purity and quantity of every magnetically sorted T cell population. Genomic DNA was isolated from every sorted fraction and measured by UV absorbance on a Nanodrop 2000c. Looking up the germline V gene yields CDR1 SGHTA and CDR2 FQGTGA. From the cysteine through the phenylalanine, the CDR3 covers 14 amino acids. Of all the DNA, just the CDR3 is kept, 42 bases in frame from base 1. The junction carries 5 bases between V and J, which are trimmed by 5 bases and 0 bases respectively.

Using the deep immunoSEQ assay, multiplex PCR amplified TCR CDR3 regions from genomic DNA. Genomic DNA extracted from each cell subset was distributed evenly over all wells of several immunoSEQ 96-well plates, and each plate served as one replicate. For sorted subsets, each replicate PCR was loaded with approximately 0.2 ug genomic DNA, equivalent to 30,000 or so T cell genomes. Purified libraries were measured with a Qubit 3.0 fluorometer, size-checked on a Bioanalyzer 2100, and measured again with the KAPA Library Quantification kit. Each immunoSEQ 96-well plate was sequenced on its own single-read 150-cycle Illumina NextSeq 550 flow cell. The original pipeline was this. Because the immunoSEQ output held only junctional sequences and lacked quality scores, the filtering could not match the filtering applied to full-length reads. Sequences were annotated with PyIR, a Python wrapper for IgBLAST v1.9, and V/J genes and CDR3 were assigned using IMGT germline references. Any read was removed if the V/J assignment was weak (E-value above 1e-6), the CDR3 was missing, or the read contained stop codons, out-of-frame junctions, or ambiguous translated residues. V3J clonotypes were defined as sequences sharing the same inferred V gene, J gene, and CDR3 amino acid sequence. To compute the percentage overlap between repertoires, the number of shared unique clonotypes was divided by the size of the smaller repertoire. RTK rarefaction, the Chao1 estimator, and Recon v2.1 estimates of unobserved clonotypes were used to assess repertoire richness. Generation probabilities for all TCRbeta clonotypes obtained by the gDNA method from several donors were computed using OLGA. TCRdb mirrors the immuneACCESS table, restricted to in-frame sequences. Some clones are absent from its copies; in checked studies, under half trace to an unresolved V gene, and the reason for the others is unknown. That table supplies the V and J calls and clone size; D and trimming were determined from the DNA. This sample holds 1,500,000 or so clones; about 96% were observed only once. The ten largest clones represent roughly 1.2% of the sample.

About this clone: The target of this receptor is not known. Base qualities are not recorded, but no much larger clone differs from it by a single base.

The chain couples TRBV7-3 to TRBJ2-6; no D gene is confidently identified. The TCR was taken from a man aged 30 to 39 in good health. The sample was naive CD4+ T cells sorted from blood. The cell subset or site label for this specimen denotes: CD45RA+ positively selected. CDR3 loop: CASSQSSGANVLTF. Read as DNA, the sequence is TGTGCCAGCAGCCAGTCCTCTGGGGCCAACGTCCTGACTTTC.